A selection of T cell receptor beta chains follows, all from one sample in a study of shared clonotypes between healthy human individuals. Sequencing used immunoSEQ multiplex PCR; TCRdb keeps in-frame clones, though not all of them. The sample records about 2.4 million clones, roughly 93% being singletons. Source material: naive CD4+ T cells from PBMCs. The receptors derive from a man aged 18 to 29 in good health. Some clones in this sample may be carry-over from other donors' samples. Each CDR3 is given with its conserved first and last residue. The D gene is left open where the match is weak. Not all rows give a size; the values are once, few, many and, for expanded clones, a class.

TRBJ2-5 | . | . | 15 | TRBV9 | CASSVAPGTQETQYF | TGTGCCAGCAGCGTAGCCCCGGGGACCCAAGAGACCCAGTACTTC
TRBJ1-5 | . | TRBD1 | 17 | TRBV19 | CASGRTATGNSNQPQHF | TGTGCCAGTGGGCGCACCGCGACAGGGAATAGCAATCAGCCCCAGCATTTT
TRBJ2-7 | . | TRBD1 | 15 | TRBV25-1 | CASSVGTGSDNEQYF | TGTGCCAGCAGTGTGGGGACAGGGAGTGACAACGAGCAGTACTTC
TRBJ2-7 | . | . | 14 | TRBV28 | CASSERRPSYEQYF | TGTGCCAGCAGTGAACGAAGGCCTTCCTACGAGCAGTACTTC
TRBJ2-7 | . | TRBD2 | 14 | TRBV5-4 | CASSRGLALGKQYF | TGTGCCAGCAGTCGCGGACTAGCTCTGGGGAAGCAGTACTTC
TRBJ2-3 | . | . | 11 | TRBV20-1 | CSASPADTQYF | TGCAGTGCAAGTCCGGCAGATACGCAGTATTTT
TRBJ1-4 | once | . | 15 | TRBV9 | CASSVEGLGNEKLFF | TGTGCCAGCAGCGTAGAGGGACTCGGGAATGAAAAACTGTTTTTT
TRBJ2-7 | . | TRBD2 | 15 | TRBV19 | CASSIRASGAYEQYF | TGTGCCAGTAGTATTCGGGCTAGCGGTGCCTACGAGCAGTACTTC
TRBJ1-5 | . | . | 12 | TRBV7-9 | CASSLESQPQHF | TGTGCCAGCAGCTTAGAAAGTCAGCCCCAGCATTTT
TRBJ1-1 | few | . | 14 | TRBV29-1 | CSVGGPLMNTEAFF | TGCAGCGTTGGAGGCCCGCTGATGAACACTGAAGCTTTCTTT
TRBJ2-7 | . | . | 16 | TRBV13 | CASSLGLVTGGDEQYF | TGTGCCAGCAGCTTAGGCCTCGTCACAGGGGGGGACGAGCAGTACTTC
TRBJ2-5 | . | . | 16 | TRBV21-1 | CASSKGYRAHQETQYF | TGTGCCAGCAGTAAGGGTTACAGGGCACACCAAGAGACCCAGTACTTC
TRBJ1-1 | . | . | 16 | TRBV4-3 | CASSPHSGTPGTEAFF | TGCGCCAGCAGCCCGCATTCCGGGACTCCGGGAACTGAAGCTTTCTTT
TRBJ2-3 | . | . | 16 | TRBV18 | CASSPPGGSYTDTQYF | TGTGCCAGCTCACCACCTGGAGGTTCTTACACAGATACGCAGTATTTT